The clone carrying this T cell receptor beta chain was recorded at least ten times. What it recognizes is unknown. Known numbers of the T cell clone KT2 were added to PBMC. A range of KT2-to-PBMC ratios was made using fixed PBMC numbers. These data belong to a study of quantifying T cell responses using KT2 cells. Overall study context: RNA was reverse transcribed with TCR alpha and beta constant-region primers. Regarding the study as a whole: KT2 sequence counts showed saturation when very many KT2 cells were spiked in.

Each cDNA got a UMI-containing oligo ligated at its 3' end. An equimolar mix of RC1.1 and RC1.2 primed the beta chain across TRBC1 and TRBC2. Separate processing of TCR alpha and beta chains began at the second PCR. TCRdb itself ran the UMI-ligation and nested PCR reads through MiXCR, one entry per CDR3 protein. The sample records just under 50,000 distinct CDR3 sequences, 11% being singletons. The sequencing input was PBMCs spiked with cells of the T cell clone KT2. The receptor was isolated from a human donor.

CDR3 DNA sequence: TGTGCCACCAGCCCAGGGGAAGGGGAAAAACTGTTTTTT. It encodes CATSPGEGEKLFF. The chain recombines TRBV15 with TRBJ1-4; D perhaps matches TRBD1 (6 bases). The CDR3 runs 13 residues. Germline V gene lookup returns CDR1 LNHNV and CDR2 YYDKDF (reference sequence). Trimming left V 5 bases short and J 8 bases short, with 12 bases between. The full variable domain, rest sourced from reference TRBV15 and TRBJ1-4, is DAMVIQNPRYQVTQFGKPVTLSCSQTLNHNVMYWYQQKSSQAPKLLFHYYDKDFNNEADTPDNFQSRRPNTSFCFLDIRSPGLGDTAMYLCATSPGEGEKLFFGSGTQLSVL.